This T cell receptor (beta chain) emerged from a study of control samples from healthy donors and cancer patients. Unmatched junction bases numbered 7, after V lost 0 bases and J lost 5 bases. Germline CDR1 reads SGHRS; CDR2 reads YFSETQ. The CDR3 has 15 amino acids. TCRdb keeps only in-frame clones here, not all; method: immunoSEQ multiplex PCR. The sample gives over 75,000 clones, around four fifths of which show up once; approximately 20% is in the top ten. The sequencing sample was made of blood. The sequence came from a young man in good health. This chain joins TRBV5-1 and TRBJ1-1, with 7 bases aligning to TRBD1. This chain's CDR3 is CASSLVTGADTEAFF. CDR3 sequence (DNA): TGCGCCAGCAGCTTGGTAACAGGGGCCGATACTGAAGCTTTCTTT.